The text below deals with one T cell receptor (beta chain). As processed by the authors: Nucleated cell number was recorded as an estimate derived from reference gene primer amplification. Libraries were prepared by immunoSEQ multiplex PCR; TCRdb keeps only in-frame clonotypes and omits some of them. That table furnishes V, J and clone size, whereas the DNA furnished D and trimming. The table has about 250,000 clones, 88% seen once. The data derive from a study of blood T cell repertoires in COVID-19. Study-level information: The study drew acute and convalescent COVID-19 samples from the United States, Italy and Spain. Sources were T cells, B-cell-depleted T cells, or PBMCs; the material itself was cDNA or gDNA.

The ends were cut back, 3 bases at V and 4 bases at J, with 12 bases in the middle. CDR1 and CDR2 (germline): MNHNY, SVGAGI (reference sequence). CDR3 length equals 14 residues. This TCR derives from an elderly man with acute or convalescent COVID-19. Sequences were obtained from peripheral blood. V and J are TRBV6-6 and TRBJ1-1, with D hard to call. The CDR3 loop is CASSYEGEVTEAFF. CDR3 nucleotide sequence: TGTGCCAGCAGTTATGAGGGAGAGGTCACTGAAGCTTTCTTT.